Listed below are T cell receptor beta chains from one sample, sequenced in a study of T cells in Graves' hyperthyroidism and ophthalmopathy. One entry per CDR3 protein, called by TCRdb with MiXCR from the multiplex PCR reads. The data hold some 180,000 distinct CDR3 sequences, with more than 15% observed a single time. The sequenced sample consisted of blood. These TCRs come from a woman between 50 and 59 years old with Graves' hyperthyroidism. The CDR3 runs from the conserved cysteine through the conserved F or W. D genes are given only for firm matches. The size field is filled for only some rows; it gives once, few, many or a size class.

abundance: many
d_gene: NA
v_gene: TRBV6-2/TRBV6-3
j_gene: TRBJ1-2
CDR3nt: TGTGCCAGCAGTTTGGAGACATTCTATGGCTACACCTTC
CDR3aa: CASSLETFYGYTF

abundance: many
d_gene: NA
v_gene: TRBV12-3/TRBV12-4
j_gene: TRBJ1-6
CDR3nt: TGTGCCAGCAGTAGGACTTACAACGGGGGGCTAAATTCACCCCTCCACTTT
CDR3aa: CASSRTYNGGLNSPLHF

abundance: many
d_gene: NA
v_gene: TRBV11-2
j_gene: TRBJ2-1
CDR3nt: TGTGCCAGCCTCCTATACAATGAGCAGTTCTTC
CDR3aa: CASLLYNEQFF

abundance: NA
d_gene: NA
v_gene: TRBV5-5
j_gene: TRBJ2-5
CDR3nt: TGTGCCAGCAGCCCAGCCACGGAGGAGACCCAGTACTTC
CDR3aa: CASSPATEETQYF

abundance: many
d_gene: NA
v_gene: TRBV7-9
j_gene: TRBJ2-1
CDR3nt: TGTGCCAGCAGCCCCCGGACAGACTACAATGAGCAGTTCTTC
CDR3aa: CASSPRTDYNEQFF

abundance: many
d_gene: NA
v_gene: TRBV14
j_gene: TRBJ1-1
CDR3nt: TGTGCCAGCAGCCAAGAGGGGAATGAAGCTTTCTTT
CDR3aa: CASSQEGNEAFF

abundance: many
d_gene: NA
v_gene: TRBV2
j_gene: TRBJ1-2
CDR3nt: TGTGCCAGCAGGGGGACATGGGCTGACTATGGCTACACCTTC
CDR3aa: CASRGTWADYGYTF

abundance: few
d_gene: TRBD1
v_gene: TRBV10-3
j_gene: TRBJ2-3
CDR3nt: TGTGCCGCCCAGGGACAGTTCTTAGATACGCAGTATTTT
CDR3aa: CAAQGQFLDTQYF

abundance: many
d_gene: NA
v_gene: TRBV27
j_gene: TRBJ1-5
CDR3nt: TGTGCCAGCAGTACCGGACTGATGATAAATCAGCCCCAGCATTTT
CDR3aa: CASSTGLMINQPQHF

abundance: many
d_gene: NA
v_gene: TRBV7-7
j_gene: TRBJ2-5
CDR3nt: TGTGCTAGCAGCCCCACAGGGCAGGGGGAGACCCAGTACTTC
CDR3aa: CASSPTGQGETQYF

abundance: few
d_gene: NA
v_gene: TRBV4-1
j_gene: TRBJ1-1
CDR3nt: TGCGCCAGCAGCCAGTCAGACAGAGTGAACACTGAAGCTTTCTTT
CDR3aa: CASSQSDRVNTEAFF

abundance: many
d_gene: NA
v_gene: TRBV28
j_gene: TRBJ1-1
CDR3nt: TGTGCCAGCAGTCCCGGAGGGAAAACAGGGACCACTGAAGCTTTCTTT
CDR3aa: CASSPGGKTGTTEAFF

abundance: NA
d_gene: NA
v_gene: TRBV6-1
j_gene: TRBJ2-6
CDR3nt: TGTGCCAGCAGTGAATATTCGGGAACCGGGGCCAACGTCCTGACTTTC
CDR3aa: CASSEYSGTGANVLTF

abundance: NA
d_gene: NA
v_gene: TRBV2
j_gene: TRBJ2-2
CDR3nt: TGTGCCAGCAGTGAGGAGTACACCGGGGAGCTGTTTTTT
CDR3aa: CASSEEYTGELFF

abundance: many
d_gene: TRBD2
v_gene: TRBV24-1
j_gene: TRBJ2-3
CDR3nt: TGTGCCACCAGTGTTAGCGGGGTTTCAGATACGCAGTATTTT
CDR3aa: CATSVSGVSDTQYF

abundance: many
d_gene: NA
v_gene: TRBV20-1
j_gene: TRBJ1-1
CDR3nt: TGCAGTGCTAGAGACCCTAAGCGCTCCCGGGACACTGAAGCTTTCTTT
CDR3aa: CSARDPKRSRDTEAFF

abundance: many
d_gene: NA
v_gene: TRBV6-1
j_gene: TRBJ1-2
CDR3nt: TGTGCCAGCAGTGAACTACCCCTCCCGGGAGGCTACACCTTC
CDR3aa: CASSELPLPGGYTF

abundance: many
d_gene: NA
v_gene: TRBV7-9
j_gene: TRBJ1-1
CDR3nt: TGTGCCAGCAGCTTAGCGCTTGGGGCAAGTACTGAAGCTTTCTTT
CDR3aa: CASSLALGASTEAFF

abundance: NA
d_gene: TRBD2
v_gene: TRBV4-1
j_gene: TRBJ2-5
CDR3nt: TGCGCCAGCAGCCAAGGCCCCTCCAGCGGGGTACAAGAGACCCAGTACTTC
CDR3aa: CASSQGPSSGVQETQYF

abundance: many
d_gene: NA
v_gene: TRBV19
j_gene: TRBJ1-1
CDR3nt: TGTGCCAGTAGCAAAACTCGTTACACTGAAGCTTTCTTT
CDR3aa: CASSKTRYTEAFF

abundance: many
d_gene: NA
v_gene: TRBV12-3/TRBV12-4
j_gene: TRBJ1-2
CDR3nt: TGTGCCAGCAGTTTATCAAGGGTGGATGGCTACACCTTC
CDR3aa: CASSLSRVDGYTF

abundance: many
d_gene: NA
v_gene: TRBV12-3/TRBV12-4
j_gene: TRBJ1-5
CDR3nt: TGTGCCAGCAGTTTAAGAGAGTTCAATCAGCCCCAGCATTTT
CDR3aa: CASSLREFNQPQHF

abundance: many
d_gene: TRBD1
v_gene: TRBV20-1
j_gene: TRBJ1-5
CDR3nt: TGCAGTGCTAGGACGGGGACAGCCAACAATCAGCCCCAGCATTTT
CDR3aa: CSARTGTANNQPQHF

abundance: NA
d_gene: NA
v_gene: TRBV10-3
j_gene: TRBJ2-1
CDR3nt: TGTGCCGTCAGTGAGTCAGGGATTTCCTACAATGAGCAGTTCTTC
CDR3aa: CAVSESGISYNEQFF

abundance: few
d_gene: NA
v_gene: TRBV5-1
j_gene: TRBJ1-5
CDR3nt: TGCGCCAGCAGCTTGGATCGTGGGGGAAAGCCCCAGCATTTT
CDR3aa: CASSLDRGGKPQHF

abundance: many
d_gene: TRBD1
v_gene: TRBV28
j_gene: TRBJ2-5
CDR3nt: TGTGCCAGCAGTTTCAGGGCAGGGGGATATCAAGAGACCCAGTACTTC
CDR3aa: CASSFRAGGYQETQYF

abundance: NA
d_gene: TRBD1
v_gene: TRBV20-1
j_gene: TRBJ1-1
CDR3nt: TGCAGTGCTAGGGGGACAGACACTGAAGCTTTCTTT
CDR3aa: CSARGTDTEAFF

abundance: NA
d_gene: NA
v_gene: TRBV12-3/TRBV12-4
j_gene: TRBJ1-3
CDR3nt: TGTGCCAGCACCCCGGCCGGGGGAAACACCATATATTTT
CDR3aa: CASTPAGGNTIYF

abundance: many
d_gene: NA
v_gene: TRBV7-9
j_gene: TRBJ2-1
CDR3nt: TGTGCCAGCAGCTTAGGGTTTTCTAATGAGCAGTTCTTC
CDR3aa: CASSLGFSNEQFF

abundance: many
d_gene: TRBD1
v_gene: TRBV19
j_gene: TRBJ1-5
CDR3nt: TGTGCCAGTAGCCTAGACAGGGTTAGCAATCAGCCCCAGCATTTT
CDR3aa: CASSLDRVSNQPQHF

abundance: NA
d_gene: TRBD1
v_gene: TRBV12-5
j_gene: TRBJ1-6
CDR3nt: TGTGCTAGTGGTTTGGCTAGGACAGGAGATTCACCCCTCCACTTT
CDR3aa: CASGLARTGDSPLHF

abundance: NA
d_gene: NA
v_gene: TRBV19
j_gene: TRBJ1-1
CDR3nt: TGTGCCAGTAGTATAAGCGACAGGTATAACACTGAAGCTTTCTTT
CDR3aa: CASSISDRYNTEAFF

abundance: many
d_gene: NA
v_gene: TRBV6-1
j_gene: TRBJ1-2
CDR3nt: TGTGCCAGCATTAGACAGTTCCCGATTTTTGACTATGGCTACACCTTC
CDR3aa: CASIRQFPIFDYGYTF

abundance: many
d_gene: NA
v_gene: TRBV7-9
j_gene: TRBJ1-2
CDR3nt: TGTGCCAGCAGCTTAGCAGTCCCCTATGGCTACACCTTC
CDR3aa: CASSLAVPYGYTF

abundance: many
d_gene: TRBD2
v_gene: TRBV7-8
j_gene: TRBJ2-1
CDR3nt: TGTGCCAGCAGCCCCTCTAGCGGGGTCCTCAATGAGCAGTTCTTC
CDR3aa: CASSPSSGVLNEQFF

abundance: NA
d_gene: NA
v_gene: TRBV6-6
j_gene: TRBJ1-5
CDR3nt: TGTGCCAGCAGTTACTCGGCCGAGTATAGCAATCAGCCCCAGCATTTT
CDR3aa: CASSYSAEYSNQPQHF

abundance: NA
d_gene: TRBD2
v_gene: TRBV3-1
j_gene: TRBJ2-2
CDR3nt: TGTGCCAGCAGACTAGCGGCAACCGGGGAGCTGTTTTTT
CDR3aa: CASRLAATGELFF

abundance: few
d_gene: TRBD2
v_gene: TRBV20-1
j_gene: TRBJ2-4
CDR3nt: TGCAGTGCTACCCGATTAATTAGCGGGGCCAAAAACATTCAGTACTTC
CDR3aa: CSATRLISGAKNIQYF

abundance: NA
d_gene: TRBD2
v_gene: TRBV4-3
j_gene: TRBJ2-7
CDR3nt: TGCGCCAGCAGCCAAGATTGGACTAGCGGGGGATTCTACGAGCAGTACTTC
CDR3aa: CASSQDWTSGGFYEQYF

abundance: many
d_gene: TRBD1
v_gene: TRBV6-1
j_gene: TRBJ1-1
CDR3nt: TGTGCCAGCAGCAACAGGGGATTCACTGAAGCTTTCTTT
CDR3aa: CASSNRGFTEAFF

abundance: few
d_gene: NA
v_gene: TRBV27
j_gene: TRBJ1-2
CDR3nt: TGTGCCAGCAGTTTGGGAGTCCCGAACTATGGCTACACCTTC
CDR3aa: CASSLGVPNYGYTF

abundance: many
d_gene: NA
v_gene: TRBV6-1
j_gene: TRBJ2-7
CDR3nt: TGTGCCAGCAGGCCATCCCCCTCGGACAGCTACGAGCAGTACTTC
CDR3aa: CASRPSPSDSYEQYF

abundance: many
d_gene: TRBD1
v_gene: TRBV5-1
j_gene: TRBJ1-1
CDR3nt: TGCGCCAGCACCCCGGGACAGGAGAACACTGAAGCTTTCTTT
CDR3aa: CASTPGQENTEAFF

abundance: NA
d_gene: TRBD1
v_gene: TRBV15
j_gene: TRBJ1-1
CDR3nt: TGTGCCACCAGCAGGCCCCCGGGACAGGCCGCCGGTGAAGCTTTCTTT
CDR3aa: CATSRPPGQAAGEAFF

abundance: NA
d_gene: TRBD2
v_gene: TRBV7-3
j_gene: TRBJ2-1
CDR3nt: TGTGCCAGCAGCCAAACCGGGACTAGCGGAGGGGAGCAGTTCTTC
CDR3aa: CASSQTGTSGGEQFF

abundance: NA
d_gene: NA
v_gene: TRBV29-1
j_gene: TRBJ2-3
CDR3nt: TGCAGCGTTGATGGGGCGGGGTCTCAGTATTTT
CDR3aa: CSVDGAGSQYF

abundance: many
d_gene: NA
v_gene: TRBV2
j_gene: TRBJ1-5
CDR3nt: TGTGCCAGCAGGGGAGGCAGGAATCAGCCCCAGCATTTT
CDR3aa: CASRGGRNQPQHF

abundance: many
d_gene: NA
v_gene: TRBV2
j_gene: TRBJ2-5
CDR3nt: TGTGCCAGCTCGGCAGGGAGGTCCCAGGAGACCCAGTACTTC
CDR3aa: CASSAGRSQETQYF

abundance: many
d_gene: NA
v_gene: TRBV7-2
j_gene: TRBJ2-3
CDR3nt: TGTGCCAGCAGCTCTGCCTTTTACAGCACAGATACGCAGTATTTT
CDR3aa: CASSSAFYSTDTQYF

abundance: many
d_gene: TRBD1
v_gene: TRBV20-1
j_gene: TRBJ2-7
CDR3nt: TGCAGTGCTAGAGAGGGACAGTTGAGCTCCTACGAGCAGTACTTC
CDR3aa: CSAREGQLSSYEQYF

abundance: many
d_gene: TRBD1
v_gene: TRBV6-1
j_gene: TRBJ2-2
CDR3nt: TGTGCCAGCAGGAAACAGGGGCCTGCGAACACCGGGGAGCTGTTTTTT
CDR3aa: CASRKQGPANTGELFF